The text below deals with one T cell receptor beta chain. No antigen is known for it. These data are taken from a study of shared clonotypes between healthy human individuals. CDR3 length: 15 amino acids. With 6 bases clipped from V and 7 bases from J, the junction kept 7 bases outside the gene matches. Germline V gene lookup returns CDR1 SNHLY and CDR2 FYNNEI. Study-level results: Clonotypes that were shared across a few donors made up approximately 5% of naive CD4 clonotypes. Only a few donors were included, so the genetic and exposure-history diversity represented was limited.

Participating donors were healthy, HIV-negative adults free of recent acute infections or vaccinations. As processed by the authors: Sequence data from immunoSEQ were junction-only and lacked quality scores; consequently, filtering differed. The method was immunoSEQ multiplex PCR; TCRdb's version includes in-frame clones alone and lacks a portion of them. The V and J calls and clone size come from that table; D and trimming were worked out from the DNA. The sample contains some 2,000,000 clones, 85% to 95% of which appear only once. The sequence came from a man aged 18 to 29 in good health. The chain combines TRBV2 with TRBJ1-6; TRBD1 matches at 9 bases. The sequenced material came from naive CD4+ T cells sorted from blood. Subset defined: CD45RA+ positively selected. CDR3 amino acids: CASRPGDRANSPLHF. CDR3 sequence (DNA): TGTGCCAGCAGGCCCGGGGACAGGGCGAATTCACCCCTCCACTTT.